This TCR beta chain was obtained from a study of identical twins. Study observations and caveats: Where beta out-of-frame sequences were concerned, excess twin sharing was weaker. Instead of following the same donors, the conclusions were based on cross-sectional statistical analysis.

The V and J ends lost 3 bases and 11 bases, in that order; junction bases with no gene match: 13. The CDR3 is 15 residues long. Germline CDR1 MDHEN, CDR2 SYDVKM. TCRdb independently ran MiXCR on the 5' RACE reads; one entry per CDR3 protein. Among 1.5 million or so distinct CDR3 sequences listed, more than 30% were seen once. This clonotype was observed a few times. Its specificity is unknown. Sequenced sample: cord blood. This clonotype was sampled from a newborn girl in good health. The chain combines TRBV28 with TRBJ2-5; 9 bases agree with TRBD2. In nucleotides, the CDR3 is TGTGCCAGCAGTTTTCTAGCGGGATTAGAGGGGCGGCAGTACTTC. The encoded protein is CASSFLAGLEGRQYF.